The 30 T cell receptor beta chains below all came from one sample that was sequenced in a study of patients and donors after allogeneic stem cell transplantation. TCRdb reprocessed the RT-PCR reads via MiXCR and lists one record per CDR3 protein. The data contain 410,000 or so distinct CDR3 sequences, 16% of them singletons. The sequenced sample was blood, either unsorted or a sorted T cell fraction (not recorded which). These receptors all come from a human donor who was either an allogeneic HSCT recipient or a stem cell or donor lymphocyte infusion donor (not recorded which). It is not recorded whose cells these are; they may come from a transplant donor.

The rearrangement joins TRBV11-2 to TRBJ2-1, with TRBD2 matching 14 bases. Germline-derived CDR1 and CDR2 are SGHAT and FQNNGV. V was clipped by 5 bases and J by 7 bases; unmatched bases: 13. The CDR3 sequence is 18 residues long. The CDR3 DNA reads TGTGCCAGCAGCAGGGGGACTAGCGGGAGCGCTGAGGGGAATGAGCAGTTCTTC. Its translation is CASSRGTSGSAEGNEQFF.

This clonotype was seen only a few times. The chain combines TRBV12-3 or TRBV12-4 with TRBJ1-3; D unclear. This CDR3 is 17 amino acids long. V was clipped by 2 bases and J by 0 bases, with 14 bases between them. CDR3: CASSLRPGATSGNTIYF. The CDR3 nucleotides are TGTGCCAGCAGTTTACGTCCAGGAGCGACCTCTGGAAACACCATATATTTT.

The gene calls are TRBV20-1 and TRBJ2-1; the match to TRBD2 covers 13 bases. Looked up from germline, CDR1 is DFQATT and CDR2 is SNEGSKA (reference sequence). This CDR3 contains 18 residues. V was pared by 0 bases and J by 7 bases, with 12 bases of the junction left unmatched. The CDR3, as DNA: TGCAGTGCTAGAGACCGACTAGCGGGAGGAGGAACGGGGAATGAGCAGTTCTTC. It encodes CSARDRLAGGGTGNEQFF.

This clonotype occurred a few times. The CDR3 loop is CASSPRRKETQYF. CDR3 nucleotides: TGTGCCAGCAGTCCCCGGCGTAAAGAGACCCAGTACTTC. The chain carries TRBV7-2 and TRBJ2-5; D remains unclear. Looked up from germline, CDR1 is SGHTA and CDR2 is FQGNSA. Deletions cut 6 bases from V and 3 bases from J, with 11 bases between. CDR3 size: 13 residues.

The chain links TRBV5-1 to TRBJ2-1; 11 positions match TRBD2. Germline CDR1 SGHRS, CDR2 YFSETQ. The CDR3 extends over 14 amino acids. The junction had 3 bases not matched to a gene; V was cut back by 4 bases and J by 6 bases. CDR3 nucleotides: TGCGCCAGCAGCATAGCGGGGGGGCTCAATGAGCAGTTCTTC. Its protein is CASSIAGGLNEQFF.

This clonotype was seen a few times. The gene calls are TRBV4-1 and TRBJ1-3; D might be TRBD1 (6 bases). V was pared by 3 bases and J by 2 bases, with 11 bases between. The CDR3 is made up of 15 amino acids. CDR1 is MGHRA and CDR2 is YSYEKL in the germline V gene. The CDR3 region has the DNA TGCGCCAGCAGCCACCGACAGGCCACTGGAAACACCATATATTTT. Translating gives CASSHRQATGNTIYF.

The chain is built from TRBV20-1 and TRBJ2-1, with 11 positions matching TRBD2. With V trimmed by 3 bases and J by 7 bases, 5 bases remained unmatched. The germline V gene encodes CDR1 DFQATT and CDR2 SNEGSKA (reference sequence). The CDR3 consists of 14 residues. This CDR3 is CSARISGRVNEQFF. Written as DNA, the CDR3 is TGCAGTGCTAGGATTAGCGGGAGGGTAAATGAGCAGTTCTTC.

This clonotype turned up a few times. This chain uses TRBV6-5 with TRBJ2-7; D is possibly TRBD2 (6 bases). Germline V lookup: CDR1 MNHEY, CDR2 SVGAGI. The germline V and J ends were trimmed by 4 bases and 0 bases, with 13 bases remaining between them. The CDR3 length is 15 residues. The CDR3 reads CASSSLASSSYEQYF. CDR3 DNA sequence: TGTGCCAGCAGTTCCCTAGCGTCCTCCTCCTACGAGCAGTACTTC.

A note on this clonotype: Just one base apart from a much larger clone, this may be a read error. The chain couples TRBV12-3 or TRBV12-4 to TRBJ2-5; D perhaps matches TRBD2 (6 bases). The CDR3 covers 11 residues. In nucleotides, the CDR3 is TGTGCCACCAGTTTTGAGGAGGGCCAGTACTTC. Protein product: CATSFEEGQYF.

This clonotype was detected a few times. DNA of the CDR3: TGTGCCTGGAGTGGGACAGGGGTTTCACCCCTCCACTTT. This codes for CAWSGTGVSPLHF. V and J are TRBV30 and TRBJ1-6, with 9 bases fitting TRBD1. The CDR3 spans 13 residues. The V and J ends lost 1 base and 9 bases, in that order; junction bases with no gene match: 1. Germline values: CDR1 GTSNPN, CDR2 SVGIG (reference sequence).

The V gene is TRBV3-1, the J gene TRBJ2-3, with 10 nucleotides matching TRBD1. The CDR3 is made up of 15 amino acids. V trimming: 10 bases; J trimming: 4 bases; junction bases outside the gene matches: 11. The germline CDR1 and CDR2 sequences are LGHDT and YNNKEL (reference sequence). The CDR3 DNA follows: TGTGCCACCGCCAATTGGGGGACAGGGGCAGATACGCAGTATTTT. It encodes CATANWGTGADTQYF.

This clonotype was picked up many times. This chain uses TRBV12-3 or TRBV12-4 with TRBJ2-5, with D hard to call. V lost 5 bases and J 8 bases, leaving 9 bases between the germline ends. CDR3 length: 11 residues. The DNA for the CDR3 is TGTGCCAGCAGTCGTCGGGCTACCCAGTACTTC. This codes for CASSRRATQYF.

This rearrangement joins TRBV3-1 to TRBJ2-7; a weak D match, TRBD2 (6 bases). The V gene's germline CDR1 is LGHDT and CDR2 YNNKEL (reference sequence). The CDR3 totals 13 residues. V gave up 1 base and J gave up 2 bases, with 6 bases separating them. CDR3 in amino acids: CASSQGLAYEQYF. CDR3 coding DNA: TGTGCCAGCAGCCAAGGACTAGCCTACGAGCAGTACTTC.

The chain is built from TRBV7-3 and TRBJ2-7, with D hard to call. There are 13 residues in the CDR3. CDR1 SGHTA and CDR2 FQGTGA come from the germline V gene. V was trimmed by 5 bases and J by 4 bases, leaving 12 bases between them. CDR3 nucleotides: TGTGCCAGCAGCCCCACCACCGGGTACGAGCAGTACTTC. Encoded protein: CASSPTTGYEQYF.

This clonotype showed up just a few times. The chain links TRBV19 to TRBJ1-1, with D maybe TRBD1 (5 bases). V lost 3 bases, J lost 1 base, and 9 bases lay in between. The CDR3 extends over 14 amino acids. Germline V CDR1 and CDR2: LNHDA, SQIVND (reference sequence). The CDR3 DNA reads as TGTGCCAGTAGTATGTGGGGGAAGAACACTGAAGCTTTCTTT. It specifies CASSMWGKNTEAFF.

V and J are TRBV10-3 and TRBJ2-1; tentative D call: TRBD1 (6 bases). CDR1 ENHRY and CDR2 SYGVKD come from the germline V gene. This CDR3 region has 13 residues. V was cut by 9 bases and J by 12 bases, with 21 bases left in between. CDR3 in DNA: TGTGCCATTACAAGTCAACTAGGGGGACGGCAGTTCTTC. It specifies CAITSQLGGRQFF.

The chain joins TRBV5-1 to TRBJ2-3; 7 positions match TRBD1. CDR1 and CDR2 (germline): SGHRS, YFSETQ. The CDR3 sequence is 14 residues long. Germline trimming cut 4 bases from V and 2 bases from J; bases unmatched to any gene: 4. CDR3: CASSNGQDTDTQYF. For the CDR3, the DNA is TGCGCCAGCAGCAACGGACAGGACACAGATACGCAGTATTTT.

This clonotype appeared a few times. V and J are TRBV4-3 and TRBJ1-5; TRBD1 aligns across 7 bases. Per germline, CDR1 LGHNA and CDR2 YSLEER. The J segment lost 6 bases and the V segment lost 0 bases, leaving 5 bases of the junction unmatched. The CDR3 covers 15 residues. The CDR3 DNA follows: TGCGCCAGCAGCCAAGACTCCAGGGGGTTTCAGCCCCAGCATTTT. It encodes CASSQDSRGFQPQHF.

The chain uses TRBV9 and TRBJ1-1; D remains unclear. The CDR3 loop spans 14 amino acids. CDR1 is SGDLS and CDR2 is YYNGEE in the germline V gene. The ends were cut back, 2 bases at V and 0 bases at J, with 8 bases in the middle. CDR3 protein: CASSVEGMNTEAFF. The CDR3 DNA reads as TGTGCCAGCAGCGTCGAAGGGATGAACACTGAAGCTTTCTTT.

The V gene is TRBV11-3, the J gene TRBJ2-1; perhaps D is TRBD1 or TRBD2 (5 bases each). V lost 3 bases, J lost 6 bases, and 15 bases lay in between. The germline V gene encodes CDR1 SGHNT and CDR2 YENEEA. The CDR3 has 15 residues. The CDR3 bases are TGTGCCAGCAGCTTCCGGGACGGGCCTGGCAATGAGCAGTTCTTC. Translating it yields CASSFRDGPGNEQFF.

In this sample, this clonotype turned up many times. V gene TRBV12-3 or TRBV12-4 combines with J gene TRBJ1-5, with D hard to call. CDR3 length: 11 amino acids. CDR3 sequence: CARAANQPQHF. The CDR3 DNA reads TGTGCTCGGGCAGCTAATCAGCCCCAGCATTTT.

This clonotype was seen ten or more times. The chain employs TRBV24-1 and TRBJ2-3; TRBD1 aligns across 7 bases. Trimming removed 2 bases from V and 2 bases from J; junction bases left unmatched: 3. The germline V gene encodes CDR1 KGHDR and CDR2 SFDVKD. This CDR3 comprises 15 residues. The CDR3 DNA follows: TGTGCCACCAGTGATTGGGGACAGACCACAGATACGCAGTATTTT. Its protein product is CATSDWGQTTDTQYF.

The CDR3 nucleotides are TGTGCCAGCAGTTCCATGGACAGGGCGACAGATACGCAGTATTTT. Translated, it gives CASSSMDRATDTQYF. The V gene is TRBV12-3 or TRBV12-4, the J gene TRBJ2-3; 8 nucleotides line up with TRBD1. CDR3 length equals 15 residues. Germline trimming cut 4 bases from V and 3 bases from J; bases unmatched to any gene: 6.

The sample holds many counts of this clonotype. This chain links TRBV21-1 with TRBJ2-1; TRBD1 is taken as the D call from the table, unchecked against the DNA. TRBV21-1 is given as a pseudogene. The CDR3 runs 19 residues. The CDR3: CASSKSNCETGGPYNEQFF. The CDR3 DNA is TGTGCCAGCAGCAAATCGAATTGTGAGACAGGGGGCCCCTACAATGAGCAGTTCTTC.

This clonotype was detected a few times. The chain uses TRBV20-1 and TRBJ2-6; a possible D gene is TRBD1 (6 bases). Germline-derived CDR1 and CDR2 are DFQATT and SNEGSKA (reference sequence). V dropped 4 bases and J dropped 3 bases, with 10 bases sitting between them. The CDR3 is made up of 14 amino acids. The CDR3 loop is CSAKAGDGANVLTF. The CDR3 DNA is TGCAGTGCTAAGGCAGGGGATGGGGCCAACGTCCTGACTTTC.

The chain uses TRBV6-7 and TRBJ2-5; 7 bases align to TRBD1. TRBV6-7 is an ORF; its function is uncertain. The CDR3 spans 14 residues. J was trimmed by 4 bases and V by 4 bases; bases with no gene match: 6. The CDR3 DNA reads as TGTGCCAGCAGTTTGGACAGGCTAGGAGAGACCCAGTACTTC. This gives the protein CASSLDRLGETQYF.

The chain links TRBV4-1 to TRBJ2-7; 11 bases are a match to TRBD1. The CDR3 covers 15 residues. Germline V gives CDR1 MGHRA, CDR2 YSYEKL. Trimming cost V 3 bases and J 2 bases; bases outside gene matches: 3. CDR3 in DNA: TGCGCCAGCAGCCACTCGGGACAGGGGGCCTACGAGCAGTACTTC. Amino acids: CASSHSGQGAYEQYF.

This chain uses TRBV7-2 with TRBJ2-7, with D unresolved. Trimming shortened V by 1 base and J by 7 bases, and 14 bases separated the two germline ends. The CDR3 extends over 14 amino acids. Germline lookup yields CDR1 SGHTA and CDR2 FQGNSA. The CDR3 sequence: CASSLGSALREQYF. DNA of the CDR3: TGTGCCAGCAGCTTAGGTAGTGCCCTTCGGGAGCAGTACTTC.

J is TRBJ2-5 and V is TRBV5-1; 12 nucleotides align to TRBD2. This CDR3 region has 16 residues. Germline V lookup: CDR1 SGHRS, CDR2 YFSETQ. V lost 4 bases and J lost 1; bases outside the gene matches: 5. The CDR3 reads CASSLTSGGRQETQYF. For the CDR3, the DNA is TGCGCCAGCAGCCTGACTAGCGGGGGCCGCCAAGAGACCCAGTACTTC.

The rearrangement links TRBV15 to TRBJ2-7, with TRBD2 matching over 7 bases. The germline V gene has CDR1 LNHNV and CDR2 YYDKDF (reference sequence). CDR3 length: 15 residues. V lost 3 bases to trimming and J lost 3 bases; unmatched junction nucleotides: 8. In nucleotides, the CDR3 is TGTGCCACCAGCAGGGCTCCCGGCGGGAGCTACGAGCAGTACTTC. This sequence encodes CATSRAPGGSYEQYF.